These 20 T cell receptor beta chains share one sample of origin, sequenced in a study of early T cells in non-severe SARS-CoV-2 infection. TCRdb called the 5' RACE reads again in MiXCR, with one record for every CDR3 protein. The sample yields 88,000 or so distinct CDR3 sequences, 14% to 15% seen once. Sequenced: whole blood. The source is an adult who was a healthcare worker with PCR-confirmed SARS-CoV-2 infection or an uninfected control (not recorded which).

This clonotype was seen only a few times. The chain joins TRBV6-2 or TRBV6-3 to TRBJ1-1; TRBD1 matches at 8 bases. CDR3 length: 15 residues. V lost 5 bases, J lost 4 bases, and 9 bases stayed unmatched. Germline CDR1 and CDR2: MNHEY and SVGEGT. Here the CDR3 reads CASSPQGGSSTEAFF. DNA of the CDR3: TGTGCCAGCAGTCCACAGGGGGGATCGAGCACTGAAGCTTTCTTT.

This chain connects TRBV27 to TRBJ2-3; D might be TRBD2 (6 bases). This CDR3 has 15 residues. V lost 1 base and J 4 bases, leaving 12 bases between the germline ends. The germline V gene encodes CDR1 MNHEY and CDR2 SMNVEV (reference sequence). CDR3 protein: CASSLFGRSADTQYF. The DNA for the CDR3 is TGTGCCAGCAGTTTATTCGGGAGAAGCGCAGATACGCAGTATTTT.

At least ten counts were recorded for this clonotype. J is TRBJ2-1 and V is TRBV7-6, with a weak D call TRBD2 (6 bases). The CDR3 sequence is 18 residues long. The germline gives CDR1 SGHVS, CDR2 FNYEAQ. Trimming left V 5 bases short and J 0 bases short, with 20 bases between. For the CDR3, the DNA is TGTGCCAGCAGCCCCACGGGTGGGCGGGGAAGCTCCTACAATGAGCAGTTCTTC. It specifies CASSPTGGRGSSYNEQFF.

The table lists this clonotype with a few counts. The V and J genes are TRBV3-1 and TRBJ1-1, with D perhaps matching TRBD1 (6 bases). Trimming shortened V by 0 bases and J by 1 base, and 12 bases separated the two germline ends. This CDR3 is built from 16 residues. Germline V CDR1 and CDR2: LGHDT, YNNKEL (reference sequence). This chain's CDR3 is CASSQDVRTENTEAFF. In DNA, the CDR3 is TGTGCCAGCAGCCAAGATGTAAGGACAGAGAACACTGAAGCTTTCTTT.

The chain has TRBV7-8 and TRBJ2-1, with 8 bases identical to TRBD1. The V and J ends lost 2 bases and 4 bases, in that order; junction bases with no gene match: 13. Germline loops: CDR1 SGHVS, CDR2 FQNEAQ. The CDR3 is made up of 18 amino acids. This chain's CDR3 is CASSLFRLVTGGYNEQFF. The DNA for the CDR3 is TGTGCCAGCAGCTTATTTCGTTTAGTCACAGGGGGATACAATGAGCAGTTCTTC.

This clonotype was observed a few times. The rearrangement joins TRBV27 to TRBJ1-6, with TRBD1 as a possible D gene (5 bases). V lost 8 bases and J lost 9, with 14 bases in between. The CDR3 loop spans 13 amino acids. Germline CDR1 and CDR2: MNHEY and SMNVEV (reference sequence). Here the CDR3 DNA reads TGTGCCAGCGGCAGGGCAGACTCTTCACCCCTCCACTTT. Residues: CASGRADSSPLHF.

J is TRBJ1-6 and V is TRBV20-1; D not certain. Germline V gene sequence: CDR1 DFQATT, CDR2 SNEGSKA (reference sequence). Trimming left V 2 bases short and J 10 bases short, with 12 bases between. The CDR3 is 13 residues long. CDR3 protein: CSARWGSGSPLHF. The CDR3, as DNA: TGCAGTGCTAGATGGGGAAGTGGGTCACCCCTCCACTTT.

The CDR3 spells CSVEVQGIPFNEQFF. For the CDR3, the DNA is TGCAGCGTTGAAGTTCAGGGGATACCGTTCAATGAGCAGTTCTTC. This chain links TRBV29-1 with TRBJ2-1; a possible D gene is TRBD1 (6 bases). Germline V CDR1 and CDR2: SQVTM, ANQGSEA. This CDR3 comprises 15 residues. Trimming shortened V by 1 base and J by 6 bases, and 16 bases separated the two germline ends.

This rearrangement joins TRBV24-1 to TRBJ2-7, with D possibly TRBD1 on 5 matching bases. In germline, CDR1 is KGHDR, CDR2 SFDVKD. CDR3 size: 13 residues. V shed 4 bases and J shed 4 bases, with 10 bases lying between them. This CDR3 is CATSEPNRYEQYF. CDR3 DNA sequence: TGTGCCACCAGTGAACCAAACAGGTACGAGCAGTACTTC.

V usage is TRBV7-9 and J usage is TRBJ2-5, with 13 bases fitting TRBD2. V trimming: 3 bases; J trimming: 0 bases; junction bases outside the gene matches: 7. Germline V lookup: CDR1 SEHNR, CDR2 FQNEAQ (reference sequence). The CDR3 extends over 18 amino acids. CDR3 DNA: TGTGCCAGCAGCTTGGGACTAGCGGGACTATTGAACCAAGAGACCCAGTACTTC. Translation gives CASSLGLAGLLNQETQYF.

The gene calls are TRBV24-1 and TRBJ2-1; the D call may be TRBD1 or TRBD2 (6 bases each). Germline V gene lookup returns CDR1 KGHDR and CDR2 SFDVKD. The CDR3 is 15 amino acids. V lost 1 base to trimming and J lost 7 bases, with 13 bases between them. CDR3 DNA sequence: TGTGCCACCAGTGATTTTACTAGGGGGAGGAATGAGCAGTTCTTC. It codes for CATSDFTRGRNEQFF.

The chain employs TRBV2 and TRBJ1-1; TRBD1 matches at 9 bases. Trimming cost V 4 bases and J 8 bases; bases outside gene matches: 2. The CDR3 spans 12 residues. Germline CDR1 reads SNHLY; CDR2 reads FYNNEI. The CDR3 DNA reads TGTGCCAGCAGTGGGGGGACAGGGGAAGCTTTCTTT. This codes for CASSGGTGEAFF.

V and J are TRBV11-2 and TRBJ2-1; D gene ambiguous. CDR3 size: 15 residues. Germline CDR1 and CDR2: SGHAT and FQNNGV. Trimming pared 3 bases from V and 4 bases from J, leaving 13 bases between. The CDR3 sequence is CASSFGFDGYNEQFF. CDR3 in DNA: TGTGCCAGCAGCTTCGGGTTTGACGGGTACAATGAGCAGTTCTTC.

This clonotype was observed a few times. The CDR3 here is CATQYRGVNQPQHF. The CDR3 nucleotides are TGTGCCACTCAATACAGGGGCGTCAATCAGCCCCAGCATTTT. The V and J genes are TRBV19 and TRBJ1-5, with 7 bases matching TRBD1. CDR3 size: 14 residues. Per germline, CDR1 LNHDA and CDR2 SQIVND (reference sequence). J gave up 3 bases and V 10 bases, and 9 bases lay outside the gene matches. Full variable domain (outside the CDR3, taken from reference TRBV19 and TRBJ1-5): DGGITQSPKYLFRKEGQNVTLSCEQNLNHDAMYWYRQDPGQGLRLIYYSQIVNDFQKGDIAEGYSVSREKKESFPLTVTSAQKNPTAFYLCATQYRGVNQPQHFGDGTRLSIL.

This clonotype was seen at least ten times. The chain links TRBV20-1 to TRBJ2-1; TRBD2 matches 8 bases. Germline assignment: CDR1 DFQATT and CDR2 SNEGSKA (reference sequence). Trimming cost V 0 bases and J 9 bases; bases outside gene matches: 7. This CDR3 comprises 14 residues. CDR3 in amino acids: CSAREYSGIGEQFF. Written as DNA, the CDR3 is TGCAGTGCTAGAGAGTATAGCGGGATCGGTGAGCAGTTCTTC.

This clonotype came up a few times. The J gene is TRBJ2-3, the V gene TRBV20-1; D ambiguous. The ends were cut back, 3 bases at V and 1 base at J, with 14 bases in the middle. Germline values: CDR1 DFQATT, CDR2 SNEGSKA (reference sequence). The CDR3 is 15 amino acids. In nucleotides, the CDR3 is TGCAGTGCTAGTTACAGCCCGGTCCGCACAGATACGCAGTATTTT. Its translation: CSASYSPVRTDTQYF.

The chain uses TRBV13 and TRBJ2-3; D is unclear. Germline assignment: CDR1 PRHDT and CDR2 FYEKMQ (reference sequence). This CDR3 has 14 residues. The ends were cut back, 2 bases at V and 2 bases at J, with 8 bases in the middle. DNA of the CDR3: TGTGCCAGCAGCTTAAGACGGGCCACAGATACGCAGTATTTT. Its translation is CASSLRRATDTQYF. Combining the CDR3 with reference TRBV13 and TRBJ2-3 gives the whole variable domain AAGVIQSPRHLIKEKRETATLKCYPIPRHDTVYWYQQGPGQDPQFLISFYEKMQSDKGSIPDRFSAQQFSDYHSELNMSSLELGDSALYFCASSLRRATDTQYFGPGTRLTVL.

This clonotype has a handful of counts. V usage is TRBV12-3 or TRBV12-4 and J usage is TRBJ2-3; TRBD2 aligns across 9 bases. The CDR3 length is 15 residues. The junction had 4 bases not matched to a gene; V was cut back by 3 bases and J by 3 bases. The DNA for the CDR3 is TGTGCCAGCAGTTTCTCTAGCGGGATTACAGATACGCAGTATTTT. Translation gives CASSFSSGITDTQYF.

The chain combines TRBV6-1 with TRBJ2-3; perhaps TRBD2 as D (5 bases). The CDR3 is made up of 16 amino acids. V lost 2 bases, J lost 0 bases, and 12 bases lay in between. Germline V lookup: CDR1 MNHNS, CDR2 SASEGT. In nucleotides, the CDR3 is TGTGCCAGCAGTGAAATGCCAGCGGATAGCACAGATACGCAGTATTTT. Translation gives CASSEMPADSTDTQYF.

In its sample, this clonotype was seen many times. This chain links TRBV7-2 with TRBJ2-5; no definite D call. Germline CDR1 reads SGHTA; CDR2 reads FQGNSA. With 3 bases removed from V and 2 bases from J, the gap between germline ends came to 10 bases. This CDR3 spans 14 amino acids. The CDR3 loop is CASSFQRDQETQYF. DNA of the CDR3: TGTGCCAGCAGCTTCCAGCGCGATCAAGAGACCCAGTACTTC.